The T cell receptor beta chain described here comes from a study of blood T cells in healthy people across ages. Together with a sample-barcoded 5' primer, a J-beta primer mix was included in a second PCR lasting roughly 6 to 12 cycles. Each CDR3 protein gets one entry after TCRdb re-called the 5' RACE reads with MiXCR. The repertoire holds 1.5 million to 2 million distinct CDR3 sequences, with about 39% as singletons. The germline CDR1 and CDR2 sequences are SEHNR and FQNEAQ (reference sequence). V dropped 5 bases and J dropped 6; count of bases not matched to a gene: 6. The CDR3 contains 13 residues.

The chain combines TRBV7-9 with TRBJ1-2, with 7 bases that match TRBD1. The receptor was derived from a human donor in good health. Sequencing input: blood. Here the CDR3 reads CASSLNTGDGYTF. In DNA, the CDR3 is TGTGCCAGCAGCCTAAACACAGGGGATGGCTACACCTTC.